This is a list of T cell receptor beta chains from one sample in a study of cytomegalovirus exposure and HLA in healthy donors. Method: immunoSEQ multiplex PCR; TCRdb's copy keeps in-frame clones and lacks some. Among about 180,000 clones listed, roughly 79% were seen once. The sequenced material came from PBMCs. All receptors derive from a man aged 25 to 40 in good health and CMV-seronegative. The CDR3 runs from the conserved cysteine through the conserved F or W. The order of the fields is V gene, J gene, clone size, D gene, CDR3 protein, CDR3 DNA. The D gene is left open where the match is weak. The size of a clone is reported for some rows only, either as once, few or many, or as a class for expanded clones.

>TRBV6-5|TRBJ1-1|few|TRBD1
CATETGVSTEAFF
TGTGCCACCGAGACAGGGGTGAGCACTGAAGCTTTCTTT
>TRBV30|TRBJ2-3|NA|NA
CAWSWGPQRDTQYF
TGTGCCTGGAGTTGGGGGCCCCAAAGAGATACGCAGTATTTT
>TRBV19|TRBJ1-4|NA|NA
CATNRGDTNEKLFF
TGTGCCACCAATAGGGGCGACACTAATGAAAAACTGTTTTTT
>TRBV19|TRBJ1-5|NA|NA
CASSIDSANQPQHF
TGTGCCAGTAGTATAGACAGCGCTAATCAGCCCCAGCATTTT
>TRBV7-3|TRBJ1-1|NA|TRBD1
CASRPGQGNTEAFF
TGTGCCAGCAGACCCGGACAGGGGAACACTGAAGCTTTCTTT
>TRBV18|TRBJ2-6|NA|TRBD1
CASSLGQPETSGANVLTF
TGTGCCAGCTCACTGGGACAGCCCGAAACTTCCGGGGCCAACGTCCTGACTTTC
>TRBV25-1|TRBJ2-3|NA|TRBD2
CASSAELAELEDTQYF
TGTGCCAGCAGCGCAGAACTAGCGGAACTTGAAGATACGCAGTATTTT
>TRBV30|TRBJ1-5|few|NA
CAWMRGGSSNQPQHF
TGTGCCTGGATGAGAGGGGGAAGTAGCAATCAGCCCCAGCATTTT
>TRBV19|TRBJ2-5|NA|NA
CASSTGTRSEAQYF
TGTGCCAGTAGTACCGGGACTCGCTCGGAGGCCCAGTACTTC
>TRBV7-9|TRBJ1-1|NA|NA
CASSLDTGGGTEAFF
TGTGCCAGCAGCTTAGATACAGGCGGGGGCACTGAAGCTTTCTTT
>TRBV6-5|TRBJ1-1|NA|TRBD1
CASREGQGGTEAFF
TGTGCCAGCAGGGAGGGACAGGGAGGCACTGAAGCTTTCTTT
>TRBV5-1|TRBJ1-2|NA|TRBD1
CASSGGTGGGYGYTF
TGCGCCAGCAGCGGGGGGACAGGGGGCGGCTATGGCTACACCTTC
>TRBV4-3|TRBJ2-7|once|TRBD2
CASSRSGTGDEQYF
TGCGCCAGCAGCCGTAGCGGGACCGGAGACGAGCAGTACTTC
>TRBV30|TRBJ2-7|NA|TRBD2
CAWSASGTFYEQYF
TGTGCCTGGAGCGCCAGCGGGACGTTTTACGAGCAGTACTTC
>TRBV15|TRBJ2-6|NA|TRBD2
CATSRDTGGGVGANVLTF
TGTGCCACCAGCAGAGATACGGGAGGAGGGGTTGGGGCCAACGTCCTGACTTTC
>TRBV7-6|TRBJ2-5|NA|NA
CASASGFSRQETQYF
TGTGCCAGCGCATCCGGGTTTTCGCGGCAAGAGACCCAGTACTTC
>TRBV18|TRBJ2-1|NA|TRBD2
CASSQVIAGYNEQFF
TGTGCCAGCTCACAAGTAATAGCGGGATACAATGAGCAGTTCTTC
>TRBV5-1|TRBJ2-7|once|NA
CASSPYMTGVYEQYF
TGCGCCAGCAGCCCTTACATGACAGGAGTCTACGAGCAGTACTTC
>TRBV27|TRBJ2-5|NA|TRBD2
CASRTAGSETQYF
TGTGCCAGCAGGACAGCGGGGAGCGAGACCCAGTACTTC
>TRBV29-1|TRBJ2-1|NA|NA
CSGRTGTTFEQFF
TGCAGCGGCCGGACAGGGACTACATTTGAGCAGTTCTTC
>TRBV6-4|TRBJ1-3|NA|NA
CASSSRQAVSGNTIYF
TGTGCCAGCAGTAGCAGGCAGGCCGTCTCTGGAAACACCATATATTTT
>TRBV4-3|TRBJ1-2|few|NA
CASSQLGEARADGYTF
TGCGCCAGCAGCCAGCTCGGGGAAGCAAGAGCGGATGGCTACACCTTC
>TRBV5-1|TRBJ2-1|NA|NA
CASIASDNEQFF
TGCGCCAGCATAGCTAGCGACAATGAGCAGTTCTTC
>TRBV5-1|TRBJ1-4|NA|NA
CASSTQGHGEKLFF
TGCGCCAGCAGCACGCAGGGTCATGGTGAAAAACTGTTTTTT
>TRBV9|TRBJ2-5|NA|TRBD2
CASSEGRGRLETQYF
TGTGCCAGCAGCGAAGGGAGGGGACGGCTGGAGACCCAGTACTTC
>TRBV9|TRBJ2-6|NA|TRBD1
CASSVGRTGGAGGANVLTF
TGTGCCAGCAGCGTAGGGCGGACAGGGGGCGCAGGTGGGGCCAACGTCCTGACTTTC
>TRBV28|TRBJ2-7|NA|NA
CASSLARIEQYF
TGTGCCAGCAGTTTAGCTAGAATCGAGCAGTACTTC
>TRBV4-1|TRBJ2-3|NA|TRBD1
CASSTPGGPKSQSFTDTQYF
TGCGCCAGCAGCACGCCAGGGGGCCCGAAGAGCCAGTCATTCACAGATACGCAGTATTTT
>TRBV11-2|TRBJ1-5|NA|TRBD1
CASSLGTGWGNQPQHF
TGTGCCAGCAGCTTAGGGACAGGGTGGGGGAATCAGCCCCAGCATTTT
>TRBV5-1|TRBJ2-3|NA|NA
CASSLTPRGEDSDTQYF
TGCGCCAGCAGCTTGACCCCCAGGGGGGAGGATTCAGATACGCAGTATTTT
>TRBV7-3|TRBJ1-1|NA|TRBD1
CASSLGQGNTEAFF
TGTGCCAGCAGCTTAGGACAGGGGAACACTGAAGCTTTCTTT
>TRBV28|TRBJ2-4|NA|NA
CASRATTRQVQYF
TGTGCCAGCAGAGCCACCACTAGGCAGGTTCAGTACTTC
>TRBV5-1|TRBJ1-6|NA|TRBD1
CASSIGTVNSPLHF
TGCGCCAGCAGCATAGGGACAGTTAATTCACCCCTCCACTTT
>TRBV7-9|TRBJ1-1|NA|NA
CASSLAREAAFF
TGTGCCAGCAGCTTAGCGAGGGAGGCAGCTTTCTTT
>TRBV7-2|TRBJ2-5|NA|NA
CASSFSRETQYF
TGTGCCAGCAGCTTTTCACGGGAGACCCAGTACTTC
>TRBV5-1|TRBJ2-1|NA|TRBD1
CASSFLGQGSNEQFF
TGCGCCAGCAGCTTTTTGGGACAGGGAAGCAATGAGCAGTTCTTC
>TRBV7-2|TRBJ2-1|few|TRBD1
CASSLGDRQYNEQFF
TGTGCCAGCAGCTTAGGGGACAGGCAATACAATGAGCAGTTCTTC
>TRBV6-5|TRBJ2-5|NA|TRBD2
CASSDPGLVETQYF
TGTGCCAGCAGTGATCCGGGACTAGTGGAGACCCAGTACTTC
>TRBV10-1|TRBJ1-4|NA|NA
CASSESGGSKLFF
TGCGCCAGCAGTGAGTCTGGGGGCAGTAAACTGTTTTTT
>TRBV10-3|TRBJ1-4|NA|TRBD1
CAIRGQGDEKLFF
TGTGCCATCAGAGGACAGGGGGATGAAAAACTGTTTTTT
>TRBV25-1|TRBJ1-2|NA|NA
CASSVTGDGYTF
TGTGCCAGCAGTGTAACAGGTGATGGCTACACCTTC
>TRBV5-1|TRBJ1-4|NA|TRBD1
CASSSQGAREKLFF
TGCGCCAGCAGCTCCCAGGGGGCGCGTGAAAAACTGTTTTTT
>TRBV28|TRBJ2-5|NA|TRBD1
CASSSAGTGGETQYF
TGTGCCAGCAGCTCTGCGGGGACAGGAGGAGAGACCCAGTACTTC
>TRBV7-6|TRBJ2-7|NA|TRBD2
CASSLLPSGGRGGSYEQYF
TGTGCCAGCAGCTTATTGCCTAGCGGGGGTAGGGGGGGCTCCTACGAGCAGTACTTC
>TRBV6-1|TRBJ1-2|NA|NA
CASSDRGHF
TGTGCCAGCAGTGACAGAGGGCACTTC
>TRBV10-1|TRBJ1-5|NA|NA
CASSAQSNQPQHF
TGCGCCAGCAGTGCCCAGAGCAATCAGCCCCAGCATTTT
>TRBV5-1|TRBJ2-7|NA|NA
CASSPTAPYLGEQYF
TGCGCCAGCAGCCCGACAGCACCCTACCTTGGGGAGCAGTACTTC
>TRBV19|TRBJ2-7|NA|NA
CASSIGAGSYEQYF
TGTGCCAGTAGTATAGGGGCGGGGTCCTACGAGCAGTACTTC
>TRBV15|TRBJ2-7|NA|NA
CATSRAYGSSYEQYF
TGTGCCACCAGCAGAGCATACGGGAGCTCCTACGAGCAGTACTTC
>TRBV4-2|TRBJ2-1|NA|NA
CASSQEDSSYNEQFF
TGTGCCAGCAGCCAAGAAGACAGCTCCTACAATGAGCAGTTCTTC
>TRBV19|TRBJ2-7|NA|TRBD2
CASSLGMLAGVAAYEQYF
TGTGCCAGTAGTTTGGGGATGTTAGCGGGAGTCGCGGCCTACGAGCAGTACTTC
>TRBV7-2|TRBJ2-1|NA|TRBD2
CASSLAWSSGGIEQFF
TGTGCCAGCAGCTTAGCGTGGTCTAGCGGGGGGATTGAGCAGTTCTTC
>TRBV5-1|TRBJ2-5|NA|NA
CASSPPEAGEETQYF
TGCGCCAGCAGCCCCCCGGAGGCAGGGGAAGAGACCCAGTACTTC
>TRBV5-1|TRBJ2-2|few|NA
CASSLELANTGELFF
TGCGCCAGCAGCTTGGAGTTAGCGAACACCGGGGAGCTGTTTTTT
>TRBV4-2|TRBJ2-1|NA|TRBD2
CASSQEIGLAGSNEQFF
TGTGCCAGCAGCCAAGAAATAGGACTAGCGGGCTCGAATGAGCAGTTCTTC
>TRBV7-3|TRBJ1-2|NA|NA
CASSLTTGLVGYTF
TGTGCCAGCAGCTTAACCACGGGGTTGGTTGGCTACACCTTC
>TRBV5-8|TRBJ2-7|NA|TRBD2
CASSFTGLGGSYEQYF
TGTGCCAGCAGCTTTACGGGACTAGGGGGGTCCTACGAGCAGTACTTC
>TRBV27|TRBJ2-7|few|NA
CASSLSPNGYEQYF
TGTGCCAGCAGTTTATCTCCGAACGGCTACGAGCAGTACTTC
>TRBV19|TRBJ2-3|NA|TRBD1
CASAALRGQGIGTQYF
TGTGCCAGTGCCGCACTTCGGGGACAGGGGATCGGTACGCAGTATTTT
>TRBV27|TRBJ1-5|once|NA
CASSPGANQPQHF
TGTGCCAGCAGTCCAGGGGCCAATCAGCCCCAGCATTTT